This T cell receptor beta chain derives from a study of blood T cell repertoires in COVID-19. Measured with immunoSEQ multiplex PCR; TCRdb has only the in-frame clones, and not every one. Among roughly 98,000 clones, more than 80% were seen once, and the ten largest hold roughly an eighth. The V segment lost 3 bases and the J segment 5 bases; nucleotides outside the gene matches: 6. The CDR3 is 14 amino acids. CDR1 is SGHTA, CDR2 FQGNSA, per germline. The sample taken for sequencing was peripheral blood. This TCR came from a human donor in a cohort sampled during active COVID-19. The chain uses TRBV7-2 and TRBJ1-1; TRBD1 matches 7 bases. The CDR3 loop reads CASSFGTAITEAFF. For the CDR3, the DNA is TGTGCCAGCAGCTTCGGGACAGCGATAACTGAAGCTTTCTTT.